This TCR beta chain was retrieved from a study of monozygotic twins with inflammatory bowel disease. Whole-study results and caveats: Inverse Simpson values showed less TCRbeta diversity in IBD patients than in their healthy co-twins. There were differing immunosuppressive treatments, which may have added variability to patient repertoires.

Each donor gave about 2.5 ml of peripheral blood. Each CDR3 protein gets one entry in TCRdb, which reprocessed the 5' RACE reads and gives no DNA. The sample includes approximately 390,000 distinct CDR3 sequences. A remark on this clonotype: What it recognizes is unknown.

Sequenced material: blood. The receptor's source is a human donor with ulcerative colitis or Crohn's disease, or a healthy co-twin of an affected twin (not recorded which).

CDR3 amino acids: CASSLAGGISYEQYF. The chain carries TRBV5-1 and TRBJ2-7; TCRdb's D call, TRBD1, is unchecked because there is no DNA. The CDR3 totals 15 residues. Germline CDR1 reads SGHRS; CDR2 reads YFSETQ. The full variable domain, its missing parts supplied by reference TRBV5-1 and TRBJ2-7, is KAGVTQTPRYLIKTRGQQVTLSCSPISGHRSVSWYQQTPGQGLQFLFEYFSETQRNKGNFPGRFSGRQFSNSRSEMNVSTLELGDSALYLCASSLAGGISYEQYFGPGTRLTVT.